The 17 T cell receptor beta chains below come from one sample, sequenced in a study of beta chain features in type 1 diabetes. Expressed TCRB transcripts were sequenced after all isolated RNA was converted to cDNA. Produced via immunoSEQ multiplex PCR; TCRdb's table is partial and in-frame only. The data hold about 29,000 clones, with approximately 51% observed a single time. Which antigens these TCRs recognize remains unknown. Study-wide results and limits: A moderate, significant TCRB CDR3 shortening appeared in type 1 diabetes across four CD4+ subsets.

What was sequenced was Tregs from blood. The receptors originated from a woman younger than 30 with type 1 diabetes.

The chain recombines TRBV6-1 with TRBJ2-5; no definite D call. TRBJ2-7 explains the end of the DNA better; the J call may be wrong. Germline V gene sequence: CDR1 MNHNS, CDR2 SASEGT. The CDR3 has 15 residues. In nucleotides, the CDR3 is TGTGCCAGCAGTGATGGCAGAGGCAAATACTACGAGCAGTACTTC. This encodes CASSDGRGKYYEQYF.

V gene TRBV7-9 combines with J gene TRBJ2-1; D gene unclear. CDR1 is SEHNR and CDR2 is FQNEAQ in the germline V gene (reference sequence). This CDR3 spans 14 amino acids. V lost 2 bases and J 5 bases, leaving 10 bases between the germline ends. This CDR3 reads CASSLQTGHNEQFF. DNA for the CDR3: TGTGCCAGCAGCTTACAGACTGGCCACAATGAGCAGTTCTTC.

This clone has a single count. V is TRBV27 and J is TRBJ1-2, with D possibly matching TRBD1 (6 bases). This CDR3 is 16 amino acids long. The V end was cut by 0 bases, the J end by 2 bases, with 13 bases between. The germline CDR1 and CDR2 sequences are MNHEY and SMNVEV (reference sequence). The CDR3 DNA reads TGTGCCAGCAGTTTATCTTCCAGGGGACACAACTATGGCTACACCTTC. It yields the protein CASSLSSRGHNYGYTF.

This clone has a handful of counts. The V gene is TRBV25-1, the J gene TRBJ2-5, with D unclear. This CDR3 is 11 amino acids long. Per germline, CDR1 MGHDK and CDR2 SYGVNS. Deletions cut 8 bases from V and 2 bases from J, with 6 bases between. CDR3 nucleotides: TGTGCCAGCTCAGTACAAGAGACCCAGTACTTC. It yields the protein CASSVQETQYF.

The genes are TRBV5-1 and TRBJ2-1; TRBD2 aligns across 12 bases. This CDR3 is built from 17 residues. J gave up 6 bases and V 0 bases, and 7 bases lay outside the gene matches. The germline V gene has CDR1 SGHRS and CDR2 YFSETQ. This chain's CDR3 is CASSLAVLAGGSNEQFF. CDR3 bases: TGCGCCAGCAGCTTGGCAGTCCTAGCGGGAGGGTCCAATGAGCAGTTCTTC.

This clone was seen only a few times. The rearrangement links TRBV10-3 to TRBJ2-5; D is possibly TRBD2 (6 bases). With 0 bases removed from V and 2 bases from J, the gap between germline ends came to 13 bases. CDR3 length: 16 residues. Germline lookup yields CDR1 ENHRY and CDR2 SYGVKD. The CDR3 here is CAISESKGLNQETQYF. CDR3 DNA: TGTGCCATCAGTGAGTCGAAGGGACTGAATCAAGAGACCCAGTACTTC.

This sequence joins TRBV11-3 and TRBJ2-3; 11 bases line up with TRBD2. The CDR3 is 15 residues long. Trimming cost V 4 bases and J 3 bases; bases outside gene matches: 3. CDR1 is SGHNT and CDR2 is YENEEA in the germline V gene. The CDR3 spells CASSSGLAETDTQYF. Here the CDR3 DNA reads TGTGCCAGCAGCTCGGGACTAGCGGAAACAGATACGCAGTATTTT.

A single count supports this clone. The chain has TRBV7-2 and TRBJ1-1; TRBD1 is a possible D gene (5 bases). Trimming pared 2 bases from V and 5 bases from J, leaving 21 bases between. Germline V gives CDR1 SGHTA, CDR2 FQGNSA. The CDR3 extends over 17 amino acids. The CDR3 here is CASSLWDGRTGRTEAFF. The CDR3 DNA follows: TGTGCCAGCAGCTTATGGGACGGGCGCACGGGGAGGACTGAAGCTTTCTTT.

The genes are TRBV19 and TRBJ1-6, with 7 nucleotides matching TRBD1. Trimming cost V 9 bases and J 2 bases; bases outside gene matches: 7. CDR3 length: 15 residues. CDR1 and CDR2 from the germline V gene are LNHDA and SQIVND (reference sequence). CDR3 sequence reads: CASRHDRAYNSPLHF. CDR3 DNA sequence: TGTGCCAGCCGCCACGACAGGGCCTATAATTCACCCCTCCACTTT.

This clone was detected only a few times. This chain connects TRBV7-9 to TRBJ2-1; TRBD2 agrees at 8 bases. CDR1 SEHNR and CDR2 FQNEAQ come from the germline V gene (reference sequence). The CDR3 is 15 residues long. V gave up 7 bases and J gave up 8 bases; unmatched junction bases: 13. The CDR3 DNA reads TGTGCCAGCACCCTAGCGGGTCGGGGTGCCGATGAGCAGTTCTTC. Its protein is CASTLAGRGADEQFF.

This rearrangement joins TRBV7-2 to TRBJ2-3; no definite D call. Deletions cut 1 base from V and 4 bases from J, with 9 bases between. Germline CDR1 is SGHTA and CDR2 is FQGNSA. The CDR3 consists of 14 residues. The CDR3 coding sequence is TGTGCCAGCAGCTTAGTAAATCCCCCAGATACGCAGTATTTT. Its translation: CASSLVNPPDTQYF. Filled out from reference TRBV7-2 and TRBJ2-3, the complete variable domain reads GAGVSQSPSNKVTEKGKDVELRCDPISGHTALYWYRQSLGQGLEFLIYFQGNSAPDKSGLPSDRFSAERTGGSVSTLTIQRTQQEDSAVYLCASSLVNPPDTQYFGPGTRLTVL.

This clone was counted a few times. V is TRBV12-5 and J is TRBJ2-5, with 11 positions matching TRBD2. The CDR3 loop spans 17 amino acids. The germline V gene has CDR1 LGHNT and CDR2 FRNRAP. With 2 bases clipped from V and 4 bases from J, the junction kept 9 bases outside the gene matches. CDR3 coding DNA: TGTGCTAGTGGTTTGACTAGCGGGAGTCATATCGGAGAGACCCAGTACTTC. It is translated as CASGLTSGSHIGETQYF.

This chain links TRBV9 with TRBJ2-1; D is possibly TRBD1 (6 bases). Germline CDR1 SGDLS, CDR2 YYNGEE. This CDR3 is built from 15 residues. The germline V and J ends were trimmed by 3 bases and 4 bases, with 14 bases remaining between them. Here the CDR3 reads CASSASGTPYNEQFF. CDR3 nucleotides: TGTGCCAGCAGCGCGTCCGGGACACCTTACAATGAGCAGTTCTTC. The full variable domain, its missing parts supplied by reference TRBV9 and TRBJ2-1, is DSGVTQTPKHLITATGQRVTLRCSPRSGDLSVYWYQQSLDQGLQFLIQYYNGEERAKGNILERFSAQQFPDLHSELNLSSLELGDSALYFCASSASGTPYNEQFFGPGTRLTVL.

This chain connects TRBV7-3 to TRBJ1-6; tentative D call: TRBD1 (5 bases). Germline assignment: CDR1 SGHTA and CDR2 FQGTGA. V gave up 4 bases and J gave up 7 bases, with 8 bases separating them. The CDR3 covers 13 residues. CDR3: CASSWAGNSPLHF. CDR3 coding DNA: TGTGCCAGCAGCTGGGCAGGGAATTCACCCCTCCACTTT.

This clone was detected only a few times. The chain joins TRBV7-2 to TRBJ1-2; D possibly corresponds to TRBD1 (5 bases). Trimming cost V 5 bases and J 4 bases, with 17 bases left between them. Germline V gene data show CDR1 as SGHTA and CDR2 as FQGNSA. This CDR3 spans 15 amino acids. The CDR3 DNA sequence: TGTGCCAGCAGCCTTACTCTCACGGGGGGCTATGGCTACACCTTC. Protein: CASSLTLTGGYGYTF.

This clone was observed a handful of times. The chain carries TRBV7-9 and TRBJ2-7; D possibly corresponds to TRBD1 (5 bases). Germline-derived CDR1 and CDR2 are SEHNR and FQNEAQ (reference sequence). Trimming stripped 5 bases from V and 2 bases from J, with 7 bases between. This CDR3 has 12 residues. The CDR3 DNA reads TGTGCCAGCAGCCTACAGGCCTACGAGCAGTACTTC. It translates to CASSLQAYEQYF.

This chain joins TRBV5-4 and TRBJ2-3; a weak D match, TRBD2 (6 bases). V was cut by 4 bases and J by 0 bases, with 12 bases left in between. The CDR3 totals 15 residues. Germline values: CDR1 SGHNT, CDR2 YYREEE (reference sequence). The CDR3 protein is CASSASSASTDTQYF. CDR3 DNA sequence: TGTGCCAGCAGCGCCTCTAGCGCTAGCACAGATACGCAGTATTTT.